Sequencing of this T cell receptor (beta chain) was carried out in a study of prognosis after radiotherapy for stage I lung cancer. Many counts were recorded for this clonotype. Antigen specificity is unknown. Broader study findings: Post-therapy Shannon entropy was lower in patients developing distant metastases following stereotactic body radiation therapy. Counts of unique TCR clones fell following stereotactic body radiation therapy, median approximately 10,000 versus 7,000.

This CDR3 contains 13 residues. The germline V gene encodes CDR1 KGHDR and CDR2 SFDVKD. V dropped 1 base and J dropped 6 bases, with 5 bases sitting between them. Researchers used two-round multiplex PCR to amplify TCR beta CDR3 starting from genomic DNA. First-round PCR, the initial amplification, used primers specific to each TRBV and TRBJ gene. Universal primers were what the second PCR round relied on. One entry per CDR3 protein results from TCRdb running MiXCR on the multiplex PCR reads. The table includes about 18,000 distinct CDR3 sequences, approximately 17% detected once. V usage is TRBV24-1 and J usage is TRBJ2-2; no definite D call. This specimen was PBMCs, taken before or after stereotactic body radiation therapy (not recorded which). The clonotype originates from a donor at least 50 years old with non-small cell lung cancer. DNA of the CDR3: TGTGCCACCAGTGATTTTGGGTCCGGGGAGCTGTTTTTT. Translating it yields CATSDFGSGELFF.